These 29 T cell receptor beta chains were all obtained from the same sample, sequenced in a study of T cell repertoires in cytomegalovirus infection. MiXCR was run by TCRdb on the reads, yielding one entry per CDR3 protein. The repertoire consists of about 680,000 distinct CDR3 sequences, with 20% to 30% occurring once and the leading ten covering roughly 8%. The sequenced sample was CD8+ T cells from PBMCs. The receptor source for this set is a human donor in good health (CMV status not recorded). Some clones in this sample may be carry-over from other donors' samples.

The sample holds many counts of this clonotype. V is TRBV7-2 and J is TRBJ1-2; no clear D gene. The CDR3 consists of 16 residues. The germline CDR1 and CDR2 sequences are SGHTA and FQGNSA. V was shortened by 1 base and J by 4 bases, with 16 bases between the two germline ends. The CDR3 spells CASSLVAGDRSYGYTF. DNA for the CDR3: TGTGCCAGCAGCTTAGTGGCCGGGGATCGTTCCTATGGCTACACCTTC.

Ten or more counts support this clonotype. This rearrangement joins TRBV7-9 to TRBJ2-7; no clear D gene. This CDR3 has 13 amino acids. Germline CDR1 is SEHNR and CDR2 is FQNEAQ (reference sequence). Trimming cost V 5 bases and J 3 bases, with 11 bases left between them. CDR3 residues: CASSNVQGYEQYF. The CDR3 nucleotides read TGTGCCAGCAGCAATGTCCAAGGCTACGAGCAGTACTTC.

V is TRBV7-9 and J is TRBJ2-1; D is perhaps TRBD1 or TRBD2 (5 bases each). CDR3 length: 14 amino acids. V lost 7 bases and J lost 8, with 18 bases in between. Germline CDR1 reads SEHNR; CDR2 reads FQNEAQ (reference sequence). The CDR3 region has the DNA TGTGCCAGCATCCTCGGGGCAGGGTACGATGAGCAGTTCTTC. It encodes CASILGAGYDEQFF. Using reference TRBV7-9 and TRBJ2-1 for the parts outside the CDR3, the full variable domain is DTGVSQNPRHKITKRGQNVTFRCDPISEHNRLYWYRQTLGQGPEFLTYFQNEAQLEKSRLLSDRFSAERPKGSFSTLEIQRTEQGDSAMYLCASILGAGYDEQFFGPGTRLTVL.

This clonotype was recorded many times. The chain is built from TRBV6-2 or TRBV6-3 and TRBJ1-1; 7 bases fit TRBD1. Germline CDR1 MNHEY, CDR2 SVGEGT. V lost 6 bases, J lost 5 bases, and 6 bases stayed unmatched. This CDR3 spans 13 amino acids. The CDR3 here is CASRIQGYTEAFF. DNA of the CDR3: TGTGCCAGCAGGATACAGGGGTATACTGAAGCTTTCTTT.

The CDR3 DNA sequence: TGCAGCGTTGGTAGGTTAGGCGCTGGCTACACCTTC. Translation gives CSVGRLGAGYTF. The V and J genes are TRBV29-1 and TRBJ1-2; D not certain. The CDR3 spans 12 residues. Germline CDR1 is SQVTM and CDR2 is ANQGSEA. The V and J ends lost 4 bases and 7 bases respectively, with 13 bases between them.

Worth noting for this clonotype: Germline is not matched at one junction end, which may reflect a read error. The chain recombines TRBV7-6 with TRBJ2-2; TRBD1 matches 9 bases. CDR3 size: 16 residues. Germline V CDR1 and CDR2: SGHVS, FNYEAQ. CDR3 nucleotide sequence: TGTGCCAACAGCCCCCGACAGGGGGTAAGCACCGGGGAGCTGTTTTTT. This translates into CANSPRQGVSTGELFF.

The chain is built from TRBV4-1 and TRBJ1-2; no clear D gene. CDR1 is MGHRA, CDR2 YSYEKL, per germline. This CDR3 has 15 residues. Deletions cut 4 bases from V and 8 bases from J, with 20 bases between. CDR3 region: CASSRPSTPREGYTF. CDR3 nucleotides: TGCGCCAGCAGCCGACCCAGTACTCCCCGGGAAGGCTACACCTTC.

This chain joins TRBV4-1 and TRBJ2-1; maybe TRBD1 (5 bases). The germline V gene has CDR1 MGHRA and CDR2 YSYEKL. The V and J ends lost 5 bases and 4 bases respectively, with 9 bases between them. The CDR3 is made up of 13 amino acids. As DNA, the CDR3 is TGCGCCAGCAGCGGAGACAGATACAATGAGCAGTTCTTC. Translating gives CASSGDRYNEQFF.

In this sample, this clonotype turned up many times. The chain couples TRBV5-6 to TRBJ2-3; 10 positions match TRBD2. This CDR3 is 15 amino acids long. The J segment lost 1 base and the V segment lost 6 bases, leaving 5 bases of the junction unmatched. Per germline, CDR1 SGHDT and CDR2 YYEEEE. The CDR3 protein is CASTPSGGRTDTQYF. DNA of the CDR3: TGTGCCAGCACCCCTAGCGGGGGCCGCACAGATACGCAGTATTTT.

This clonotype was seen a handful of times. J is TRBJ2-3 and V is TRBV19; 11 nucleotides line up with TRBD2. CDR1 and CDR2 (germline): LNHDA, SQIVND (reference sequence). The junction had 20 bases not matched to a gene; V was cut back by 4 bases and J by 5 bases. This CDR3 is built from 20 residues. In DNA, the CDR3 is TGTGCCAGTAGTACAGATGCCCTAGCGGGGGGCGACGGGTGGAGAGATACGCAGTATTTT. Its translation: CASSTDALAGGDGWRDTQYF.

About this clonotype: Possible read error: a much larger clone is one base away. The CDR3 loop is CSVAKSSPSGTEAFF. The CDR3 DNA reads as TGCAGCGTTGCTAAATCCTCCCCGTCAGGGACTGAAGCTTTCTTT. The genes are TRBV29-1 and TRBJ1-1; TRBD1 is a possible D gene (5 bases). Germline V gives CDR1 SQVTM, CDR2 ANQGSEA. The CDR3 runs to 15 residues. Trimming pared 4 bases from V and 5 bases from J, leaving 20 bases between.

V gene TRBV2 combines with J gene TRBJ2-2, with 16 bases fitting TRBD2. CDR3 length equals 21 residues. V shed 5 bases and J 6 bases; nucleotides not matched to a gene: 18. Germline loops: CDR1 SNHLY, CDR2 FYNNEI. The CDR3 sequence: CASSLRRGTSGGAYTPGELFF. CDR3 nucleotides: TGTGCCAGCAGTTTACGCCGTGGGACTAGCGGGGGGGCCTACACCCCCGGGGAGCTGTTTTTT.

V gene TRBV4-3 combines with J gene TRBJ1-1, with D possibly being TRBD1 (5 bases). This CDR3 is 15 amino acids long. Trimming took off 7 bases at V and 5 bases at J, with 20 bases between the two ends. In germline, CDR1 is LGHNA, CDR2 YSLEER. This CDR3 reads CASTTHGQTRTEAFF. CDR3 in DNA: TGCGCCAGCACCACCCACGGACAAACCCGGACTGAAGCTTTCTTT.

The sample holds many counts of this clonotype. The chain carries TRBV29-1 and TRBJ2-2; maybe TRBD1 (5 bases). The CDR3 is 16 amino acids. Between the trimmed V and J ends, which lost 3 bases and 2 bases, there was a span of 16 bases. Germline V gene lookup returns CDR1 SQVTM and CDR2 ANQGSEA. The chain's CDR3 is CSVEKWQGGNTGELFF. CDR3 nucleotides: TGCAGCGTTGAGAAATGGCAGGGTGGCAACACCGGGGAGCTGTTTTTT.

At least ten counts were recorded for this clonotype. The chain links TRBV10-3 to TRBJ2-7; no definite D call. CDR1 and CDR2 (germline): ENHRY, SYGVKD. Trimming left V 4 bases short and J 2 bases short, with 15 bases between. This CDR3 spans 15 amino acids. This CDR3 is CAISAGQPEAYEQYF. CDR3 DNA: TGTGCCATCAGTGCCGGGCAGCCAGAGGCCTACGAGCAGTACTTC.

This clonotype was found many times. The genes are TRBV10-1 and TRBJ2-1, with 7 nucleotides matching TRBD1. Losses at the gene ends were 2 bases for V and 8 bases for J; bases not matched to a gene: 9. There are 15 residues in the CDR3. Per germline, CDR1 WNHNN and CDR2 SYGVQD (reference sequence). The CDR3 loop is CASSEDREGLDEQFF. CDR3 in DNA: TGCGCCAGCAGTGAGGACAGGGAAGGTTTGGATGAGCAGTTCTTC.

This clonotype was counted a few times. V and J are TRBV11-3 and TRBJ2-2; 7 positions match TRBD1. From germline, CDR1 is SGHNT and CDR2 YENEEA. V shed 4 bases and J 6 bases; nucleotides not matched to a gene: 11. This CDR3 spans 16 amino acids. The CDR3, as DNA: TGTGCCAGCAGCTCACCCGGGACAGACAGTTCCGGGGAGCTGTTTTTT. Translated: CASSSPGTDSSGELFF.

This clonotype has more than one count but fewer than ten. The chain is built from TRBV3-1 and TRBJ1-5, with no clear D. Germline V lookup: CDR1 LGHDT, CDR2 YNNKEL (reference sequence). The CDR3 extends over 15 amino acids. The V gene lost 0 bases and the J gene lost 7 bases, with 13 bases spanning the gap. The CDR3 DNA sequence: TGTGCCAGCAGCCAAGAAGGCACCCCGGGGCAGCCCCAGCATTTT. This codes for CASSQEGTPGQPQHF.

The rearrangement joins TRBV5-1 to TRBJ1-2; weak D call: TRBD1 (5 bases). Deletions cut 0 bases from V and 6 bases from J, with 18 bases between. Germline V gene lookup returns CDR1 SGHRS and CDR2 YFSETQ. This CDR3 is 16 amino acids long. CDR3 residues: CASSLGGRPRYDGYTF. The CDR3 nucleotides are TGCGCCAGCAGCTTGGGGGGACGGCCGAGGTACGATGGCTACACCTTC. Together with reference TRBV5-1 and TRBJ1-2, the CDR3 gives the full variable domain: KAGVTQTPRYLIKTRGQQVTLSCSPISGHRSVSWYQQTPGQGLQFLFEYFSETQRNKGNFPGRFSGRQFSNSRSEMNVSTLELGDSALYLCASSLGGRPRYDGYTFGSGTRLTVV.

A remark on this clonotype: A read error is possible here, since a much larger clone lies one base away. The chain joins TRBV6-5 to TRBJ2-2; D is undetermined. The CDR3 runs 15 residues. Trimming left V 0 bases short and J 7 bases short, with 12 bases between. From germline, CDR1 is MNHEY and CDR2 SVGAGI. CDR3 DNA sequence: TGTGCCAGCAGTTACTCGGCGGCCATCATCGGGGAGCTGTTTTTT. Protein sequence: CASSYSAAIIGELFF.

There are a few counts of this clonotype. V is TRBV28 and J is TRBJ1-4; D is possibly TRBD1 (5 bases). Trimming took 6 bases from V and 5 from J, leaving 16 bases between them. Germline assignment: CDR1 MDHEN and CDR2 SYDVKM. The CDR3 consists of 15 residues. The CDR3 loop reads CASRPTDRRNEKLFF. CDR3 nucleotides: TGTGCCAGCAGACCAACAGACAGAAGAAATGAAAAACTGTTTTTT.

In this sample, this clonotype turned up a few times. The chain links TRBV7-9 to TRBJ1-1; D is undetermined. V was pared by 3 bases and J by 4 bases, with 12 bases between. Germline-derived CDR1 and CDR2 are SEHNR and FQNEAQ (reference sequence). There are 14 residues in the CDR3. This CDR3 reads CASSLAGYGTEAFF. The CDR3 bases are TGTGCCAGCAGCTTGGCGGGGTACGGCACTGAAGCTTTCTTT.

This clonotype was observed many times. The chain employs TRBV12-3 or TRBV12-4 and TRBJ2-2; maybe TRBD2 (5 bases). This CDR3 contains 12 residues. The V and J ends lost 6 bases and 8 bases respectively, with 10 bases between them. DNA for the CDR3: TGTGCCAGCAGCGTCGGAGGTGGGGAGCTGTTTTTT. It specifies CASSVGGGELFF.

This clonotype was counted only a few times. The rearrangement uses TRBV20-1 and TRBJ2-1; D may correspond to TRBD1 or TRBD2 (5 bases each). CDR3 size: 13 residues. Trimming removed 3 bases from V and 14 bases from J, with 20 bases in between. Germline CDR1 is DFQATT and CDR2 is SNEGSKA (reference sequence). The CDR3 here is CSASVPGPGREFF. The CDR3 DNA reads as TGCAGTGCTAGTGTGCCGGGGCCTGGCCGGGAGTTCTTC.

This clonotype was recorded at least ten times. The genes are TRBV7-8 and TRBJ1-6; D is possibly TRBD1 (5 bases). Looked up from germline, CDR1 is SGHVS and CDR2 is FQNEAQ. V shed 5 bases and J shed 10 bases, with 12 bases lying between them. The CDR3 runs 13 residues. The CDR3 DNA is TGTGCCAGCAGCCCACGGACAATCTCACCCCTCCACTTT. Encoded protein: CASSPRTISPLHF.

This clonotype came up a few times. The genes are TRBV7-9 and TRBJ2-3; D is ambiguous. The germline CDR1 and CDR2 sequences are SEHNR and FQNEAQ (reference sequence). The CDR3 is 14 residues long. V was cut by 6 bases and J by 0 bases, with 10 bases left in between. The CDR3 spells CASRDGSSTDTQYF. The CDR3 nucleotides read TGTGCCAGCAGGGACGGATCTAGCACAGATACGCAGTATTTT.

In this sample, this clonotype turned up a few times. The CDR3 sequence is CASSESGTGVYEQYV. In DNA form, the CDR3 reads TGTGCCAGCAGTGAATCCGGGACAGGGGTATACGAGCAGTACGTC. The chain is built from TRBV2 and TRBJ2-7; 10 bases fit TRBD1. The CDR3 consists of 15 residues. Looked up from germline, CDR1 is SNHLY and CDR2 is FYNNEI. J was trimmed by 4 bases and V by 2 bases; bases with no gene match: 5.

The CDR3 sequence: CASSFWRGSGGALDTGELFF. In nucleotides, the CDR3 is TGTGCCAGCAGCTTCTGGAGAGGGAGCGGGGGGGCCTTGGACACCGGGGAGCTGTTTTTT. The chain recombines TRBV11-2 with TRBJ2-2; 10 nucleotides line up with TRBD2. The CDR3 has 20 amino acids. Trimming at V came to 3 bases and at J to 3 bases, leaving 16 bases not matched to a gene. CDR1 and CDR2 from the germline V gene are SGHAT and FQNNGV.

This chain uses TRBV20-1 with TRBJ2-7, with D tentatively TRBD1 (6 bases). Trimming stripped 5 bases from V and 1 base from J, with 12 bases between. This CDR3 spans 13 amino acids. Germline V gives CDR1 DFQATT, CDR2 SNEGSKA (reference sequence). The CDR3 nucleotides read TGCAGTGCTGGGGGCGCAGGGTCCTACGAGCAGTACGTC. This encodes CSAGGAGSYEQYV.